The rows below give T cell receptor beta chains drawn from one sample of a study of OX40 agonist ivuxolimab in advanced cancers. TCRdb's table, derived via immunoSEQ multiplex PCR, lists solely in-frame clones and lacks some. The table shows about 59,000 clones, with about nine tenths occurring only once. The sequencing here drew on CD4+ or CD8+ T cells sorted from blood, taken in a trial of the OX40 agonist ivuxolimab. The receptors come from an adult with an advanced solid tumor such as melanoma, head and neck, liver or kidney cancer. Each CDR3 is given with its conserved first and last residue. A D gene is named only where the DNA matches it firmly. Clone size is stated in some rows and not others, as once, few, many or a class when expanded.

clone size	J gene	D gene	V gene	CDR3 protein	CDR3 DNA
-	TRBJ2-2	-	TRBV6-5	CASSYSEGRTGELFF	TGTGCCAGCAGTTACTCTGAGGGGCGCACCGGGGAGCTGTTTTTT
medium-sized	TRBJ1-3	-	TRBV6-1	CASSWGSGNTIYF	TGTGCCAGCAGTTGGGGCTCTGGAAACACCATATATTTT
-	TRBJ2-3	-	TRBV14	CASSQEGLVGQYF	TGTGCCAGCAGCCAAGAAGGCCTAGTCGGGCAGTATTTT
-	TRBJ2-5	-	TRBV19	CASSLRPQETQYF	TGTGCCAGTAGTCTTAGACCGCAAGAGACCCAGTACTTC
-	TRBJ2-7	-	TRBV28	CASSLFYEQYF	TGTGCCAGCAGTTTATTCTACGAGCAGTACTTC
once	TRBJ1-6	TRBD1	TRBV28	CASSFWTGRNSPLHF	TGTGCCAGCAGTTTTTGGACAGGGAGGAATTCACCCCTCCACTTT
-	TRBJ1-5	-	TRBV7-2	CASSLGPGGRHTQPQHF	TGTGCCAGCAGCTTAGGCCCTGGAGGGAGGCATACTCAGCCCCAGCATTTT
-	TRBJ1-2	-	TRBV9	CASTRGSWQGSGYTF	TGTGCCAGCACCCGAGGGTCCTGGCAGGGGTCTGGCTACACCTTC
-	TRBJ1-5	-	TRBV5-8	CASSLAGAGAQPQHF	TGTGCCAGCAGCTTGGCCGGCGCAGGGGCTCAGCCCCAGCATTTT
-	TRBJ1-2	TRBD1	TRBV7-9	CASSPGTGGFYGYTF	TGTGCCAGCAGCCCCGGGACAGGGGGTTTCTATGGCTACACCTTC
-	TRBJ1-3	-	TRBV25-1	CASSEGISGNTIYF	TGTGCCAGCAGTGAGGGGATAAGTGGAAACACCATATATTTT
-	TRBJ2-1	TRBD1	TRBV19	CASSTGTGSNEQFF	TGTGCCAGTAGTACCGGGACAGGGTCAAATGAGCAGTTCTTC
-	TRBJ2-1	TRBD1	TRBV10-3	CAISGPGQGYNEQFF	TGTGCCATCAGTGGGCCGGGACAGGGATACAATGAGCAGTTCTTC
few	TRBJ1-5	-	TRBV19	CASSIWGGGNQPQHF	TGTGCCAGTAGTATCTGGGGGGGTGGCAATCAGCCCCAGCATTTT
-	TRBJ2-1	TRBD2	TRBV6-5	CASSYIAGEDNEQFF	TGTGCCAGCAGTTACATAGCGGGAGAGGACAATGAGCAGTTCTTC
-	TRBJ1-2	-	TRBV5-1	CASSLEGYYGYTF	TGCGCCAGCAGCTTGGAGGGTTACTATGGCTACACCTTC